This T cell receptor (beta chain) comes out of a study of T cells in Graves' hyperthyroidism and ophthalmopathy. Study-wide results and limits: Ophthalmopathy, as predicted by the model, came a median 6.5 months after the prediction. The majority of expanded thyroid clonotypes above 0.001 also appeared in blood.

The germline V gene encodes CDR1 SGHTA and CDR2 FQGTGA. J was trimmed by 4 bases and V by 8 bases; bases with no gene match: 10. CDR3 length: 16 residues. What was amplified from RNA transcripts were TCR beta CDR3 regions. The HTBI primer set served for first-round RT-PCR of the TCR CDR3. TCRdb called the multiplex PCR reads again in MiXCR, with one record for every CDR3 protein. The sample lists 480,000 or so distinct CDR3 sequences; 35% to 50% were seen once. A note on this clonotype: Its antigen is still unknown.

The sequenced material came from peripheral blood or thyroid tissue (not recorded which). The chain uses TRBV7-3 and TRBJ2-6; 8 bases match TRBD1. This receptor was taken from an adult woman with Graves' disease, either hyperthyroidism or ophthalmopathy (not recorded which). CDR3 residues: CASSGQANTGANVLTF. The DNA of the CDR3 is TGTGCCAGCTCGGGACAGGCGAACACCGGGGCCAACGTCCTGACTTTC.